This is a list of T cell receptor beta chains from one sample in a study of cytomegalovirus exposure and HLA in healthy donors. Assay: immunoSEQ multiplex PCR; the TCRdb copy retains only in-frame clones and omits some. In the table there are 150,000 or so clones, roughly 84% of which are singletons. The specimen sequenced was PBMCs. The receptors derive from a young woman in good health and CMV-seronegative. CDR3s include the opening cysteine and the closing phenylalanine or tryptophan. D genes are given only for firm matches. Size values are once, few and many counts, or a class for expanded clones, and some rows have none.

D gene	J gene	V gene	clone size	CDR3 DNA	CDR3 protein
-	TRBJ2-3	TRBV6-1	-	TGTGCCAGCAGTGAACAGCGGAGGGGGCGCACAGATACGCAGTATTTT	CASSEQRRGRTDTQYF
TRBD1	TRBJ2-4	TRBV11-3	-	TGTGCCAGCAGCCCCGGACAGGGAAACATTCAGTACTTC	CASSPGQGNIQYF
-	TRBJ2-2	TRBV4-3	-	TGCGCCAGCAGCCAAGATCGACTCAGCGGGGAGCTGTTTTTT	CASSQDRLSGELFF
TRBD2	TRBJ2-3	TRBV4-3	-	TGCGCCAGCAGCCAAGATTCTCCGGCAGAAACGGGACTACCCTCCGGCACAGATACGCAGTATTTT	CASSQDSPAETGLPSGTDTQYF
TRBD2	TRBJ2-1	TRBV6-4	-	TGTGCCAGTCGGGTCGGGGGGGGCCTCTACAATGAGCAGTTCTTC	CASRVGGGLYNEQFF
-	TRBJ2-7	TRBV7-2	-	TGTGCCAGCAGCCAGGGGCAGGGGGGCTACGAGCAGTACTTC	CASSQGQGGYEQYF
-	TRBJ1-1	TRBV5-1	-	TGCGCCAGCAGCCCCGCGGGTAACACTGAAGCTTTCTTT	CASSPAGNTEAFF
-	TRBJ2-6	TRBV28	-	TGTGCCAGCAGTTTGTCCCCAGGGGCCAACGTCCTGACTTTC	CASSLSPGANVLTF
-	TRBJ1-2	TRBV28	-	TGTGCCAGCAGTTTACTGCAGGGCCCCAACTATGGCTACACCTTC	CASSLLQGPNYGYTF
-	TRBJ1-2	TRBV6-1	-	TGTGCCAGCAGTGAAAGGCGGTTTGGCTACACCTTC	CASSERRFGYTF
TRBD1	TRBJ2-7	TRBV19	-	TGTGCCAGTAGTATCCCAGGGGGCCACTACGAGCAGTACTTC	CASSIPGGHYEQYF
-	TRBJ2-3	TRBV6-6	-	TGTGCCAGCAGTTACCTCGGGATGGGCACAGATACGCAGTATTTT	CASSYLGMGTDTQYF
TRBD2	TRBJ2-1	TRBV29-1	-	TGCAGCGTCCGAGGTAATATCGAGCGGGAGGCCTACAATGAGCAGTTCTTC	CSVRGNIEREAYNEQFF
-	TRBJ2-2	TRBV7-3	-	TGTGCCAGCAGCTTACCCGGGGGGGAGCTGTTTTTT	CASSLPGGELFF
TRBD1	TRBJ1-2	TRBV15	-	TGTGCCACCAGCAGAGAGACAGGGGGCACCTATGGCTACACCTTC	CATSRETGGTYGYTF
-	TRBJ2-7	TRBV5-8	-	TGTGCCAGCAGCTTGGGGCGGGTCTACGAGCAGTACTTC	CASSLGRVYEQYF
TRBD1	TRBJ1-2	TRBV29-1	once	TGCAGCGTTGAAGCCCTCGGACAGGGTCACGGCTACACCTTC	CSVEALGQGHGYTF
TRBD1	TRBJ1-1	TRBV19	few	TGTGCCAGTAGCCTCCATACAGGGGGGCGAGCTTTCTTT	CASSLHTGGRAFF
TRBD1	TRBJ1-2	TRBV18	once	TGTGCCAGCTCACCGACCGGGACAGCACTCTATGGCTACACCTTC	CASSPTGTALYGYTF
TRBD2	TRBJ2-1	TRBV6-1	-	TGTGCCAGCAGTGGGACTAGCGGGAGTCTGAACAATGAGCAGTTCTTC	CASSGTSGSLNNEQFF
TRBD1	TRBJ2-7	TRBV6-5	-	TGTGCCAGCAGTCAGGACAGGGTCAACTACGAGCAGTACTTC	CASSQDRVNYEQYF
-	TRBJ1-2	TRBV7-9	-	TGTGCCAGCAGCTCCACTTCCGGGAGGAACTATGGCTACACCTTC	CASSSTSGRNYGYTF
-	TRBJ2-7	TRBV2	few	TGTGCCAGCAGGCGGAACTACGAGCAGTACTTC	CASRRNYEQYF
TRBD1	TRBJ2-7	TRBV6-5	-	TGTGCCACCCGGCAGGGGGCCTCCTACGAGCAGTACTTC	CATRQGASYEQYF
-	TRBJ2-7	TRBV6-1	-	TGTGCCAGCAGGTCACTAGTCTACGAGCAGTACTTC	CASRSLVYEQYF
TRBD2	TRBJ2-7	TRBV11-2	-	TGTGCCAGCAGCTTCTTTAGGGGTAGCGGGAACGAATACGAGCAGTACTTC	CASSFFRGSGNEYEQYF
-	TRBJ2-7	TRBV6-5	-	TGTGCCAGCGCCGGGTCCGTTGTTGGCGAGCAGTACTTC	CASAGSVVGEQYF
TRBD2	TRBJ2-3	TRBV4-2	-	TGTGCCAGCAGCGGGGGGACTAGCGGGGGCATGAATACGCAGTATTTT	CASSGGTSGGMNTQYF
-	TRBJ1-4	TRBV6-5	many	TGTGCCAGCCACGCTCGGGGGAGTAATGAAAAACTGTTTTTT	CASHARGSNEKLFF
TRBD1	TRBJ2-1	TRBV5-1	few	TGCGCCAGCAGCCTCCCGGGACAGCCCATGTTCTTC	CASSLPGQPMFF
TRBD1	TRBJ1-4	TRBV7-2	-	TGTGCCAGCAGTCGGTGGACAGGTTTTACTGAAAAACTGTTTTTT	CASSRWTGFTEKLFF
-	TRBJ1-1	TRBV27	-	TGTGCCAGCAGTACCCGAACAGGGTTGAACACTGAAGCTTTCTTT	CASSTRTGLNTEAFF
-	TRBJ2-5	TRBV9	-	TGTGCCAGCAGCGTAGTCGCGGGGCCGTGGGAGACCCAGTACTTC	CASSVVAGPWETQYF
TRBD2	TRBJ2-3	TRBV6-5	-	TGTGCCAGCAGTTGGGGGGGAATGGGAGATACGCAGTATTTT	CASSWGGMGDTQYF
-	TRBJ1-2	TRBV10-3	-	TGTGCCATCAGTGACGAGACAGATGGGGGCTACACCTTC	CAISDETDGGYTF
-	TRBJ2-3	TRBV5-1	-	TGCGCCAGCAGCTTGGCGGGGAGCACAGATACGCAGTATTTT	CASSLAGSTDTQYF
-	TRBJ1-3	TRBV28	-	TGTGCCAGCAGTGTGGACAGCTCTGGAAACACCATATATTTT	CASSVDSSGNTIYF